This paragraph covers one TCR beta chain sequence. Antigen: not known. Researchers processed graft tissue to release intraepithelial and lamina propria lymphocytes. The data are from a study of graft-versus-host responses after intestinal transplantation. Across the whole study: Isolated intestinal, liver-intestinal, or multivisceral transplants had been given to the recipients. Recipients uniformly received anti-thymocyte globulin induction, followed by tacrolimus and steroids for two to four years. Study results and limitations: The marrow of recipients harbored GvH clones, and ileum or blood showed some of them first.

CDR1 KGHSH and CDR2 LQKENI come from the germline V gene. Trimming removed 0 bases from V and 4 bases from J, with 15 bases in between. There are 16 residues in the CDR3. Assay: immunoSEQ multiplex PCR; the TCRdb copy retains only in-frame clones and omits some. The repertoire includes about 29,000 clones, about three quarters of them detected once, and 2.5% to 3.5% sits in the top ten. The chain employs TRBV18 and TRBJ1-1, with D possibly TRBD1 on 5 matching bases. The sequence came from a human patient who received an intestinal transplant, so some T cells may come from the graft donor. Sequenced material: ileum tissue, taken 98 days after intestinal transplantation. The CDR3 nucleotides are TGTGCCAGCTCACCACCGGTTGGTCGAGGGGTCACTGAAGCTTTCTTT. This translates into CASSPPVGRGVTEAFF.